Following are 3 T cell receptor beta chains from one sample sequenced in a study of blood T cell repertoires in COVID-19 (dated by TCRdb to 2018 to 2020). Libraries came from the immunoSEQ multiplex PCR assay. The immuneACCESS repertoire file appears here via TCRdb, limited to in-frame rearrangements. These files lack a portion of the clones; in checked studies, under half of the deficit traces to unresolved V genes, and the cause of the others is not known. The sample includes about 110,000 clones, with approximately 78% observed a single time. Of the sample, roughly 15% is held by the ten largest clones. The specimen sequenced was peripheral blood. These receptor sequences come from a woman older than 75 with acute or convalescent COVID-19.

V gene TRBV6-2 or TRBV6-3 combines with J gene TRBJ1-2, with 8 bases matching TRBD1. This CDR3 is 13 amino acids long. Germline CDR1 and CDR2: MNHEY and SVGEGT. Trimming cost V 5 bases and J 4 bases; bases outside gene matches: 3. In DNA form, the CDR3 reads TGTGCCAGCAGTGGACAGGGCGGCTATGGCTACACCTTC. This translates into CASSGQGGYGYTF.

The V gene is TRBV6-6, the J gene TRBJ1-3, with 7 bases identical to TRBD1. The CDR3 contains 15 residues. J gave up 8 bases and V 6 bases, and 13 bases lay outside the gene matches. CDR1 is MNHNY, CDR2 SVGAGI, per germline (reference sequence). CDR3 nucleotides: TGTGCCAGCAGCTCCGGTAACAGGGGAGTAGACACCATATATTTT. It specifies CASSSGNRGVDTIYF.

V usage is TRBV20-1 and J usage is TRBJ2-5; possible D gene TRBD1, 6 bases. CDR1 DFQATT and CDR2 SNEGSKA come from the germline V gene (reference sequence). V shed 3 bases and J shed 2 bases, with 13 bases lying between them. The length of the CDR3 is 14 residues. The CDR3 loop is CSASKGGRQETQYF. CDR3 sequence (DNA): TGCAGTGCTAGTAAAGGGGGAAGGCAAGAGACCCAGTACTTC.